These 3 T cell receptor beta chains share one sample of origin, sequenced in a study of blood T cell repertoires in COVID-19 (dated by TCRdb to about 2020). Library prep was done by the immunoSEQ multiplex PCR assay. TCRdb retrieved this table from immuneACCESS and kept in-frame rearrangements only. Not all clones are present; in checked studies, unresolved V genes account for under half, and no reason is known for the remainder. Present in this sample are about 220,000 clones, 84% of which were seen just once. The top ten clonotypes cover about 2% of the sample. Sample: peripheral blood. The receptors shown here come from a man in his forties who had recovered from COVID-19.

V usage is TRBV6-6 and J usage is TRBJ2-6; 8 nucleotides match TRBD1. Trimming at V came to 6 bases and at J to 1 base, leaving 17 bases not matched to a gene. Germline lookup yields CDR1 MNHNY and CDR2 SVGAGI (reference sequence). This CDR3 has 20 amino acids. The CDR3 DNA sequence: TGTGCCAGCAGCCGAAATCCAAGGACAGGGTACAGATCTGGGGCCAACGTCCTGACTTTC. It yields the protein CASSRNPRTGYRSGANVLTF.

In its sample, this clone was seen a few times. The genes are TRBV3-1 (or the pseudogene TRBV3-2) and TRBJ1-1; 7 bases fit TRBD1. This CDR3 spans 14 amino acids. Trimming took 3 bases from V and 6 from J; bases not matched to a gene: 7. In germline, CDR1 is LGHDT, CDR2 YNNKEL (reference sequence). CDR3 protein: CASSHSDRAAEAFF. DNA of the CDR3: TGTGCCAGCAGCCACTCCGACAGGGCCGCTGAAGCTTTCTTT.

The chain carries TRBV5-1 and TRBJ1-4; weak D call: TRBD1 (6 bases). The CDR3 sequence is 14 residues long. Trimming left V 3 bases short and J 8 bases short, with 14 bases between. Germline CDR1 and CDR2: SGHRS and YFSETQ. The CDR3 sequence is CASSSGTSGEKLFF. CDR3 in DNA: TGCGCCAGCAGCTCAGGGACATCGGGGGAAAAACTGTTTTTT.